The 31 T cell receptor beta chains below all came from one sample that was sequenced in a study of T cells in Graves' hyperthyroidism and ophthalmopathy. TCR beta CDR3 region amplification was performed from RNA transcripts. A first-round RT-PCR of the TCR CDR3 used the HTBI primer set. TCRdb recomputed calls from the multiplex PCR reads with MiXCR, one row per CDR3 protein. The sample gives roughly 740,000 distinct CDR3 sequences, about a sixth of which show up once; around 8% is in the top ten. Input material: blood. These receptors originate from a man aged 18 to 29 with Graves' hyperthyroidism.

This clonotype was observed at least ten times. V usage is TRBV2 and J usage is TRBJ2-1; 7 bases align to TRBD2. Per the germline V gene, CDR1 is SNHLY and CDR2 is FYNNEI. The CDR3 consists of 14 residues. V dropped 7 bases and J dropped 0; count of bases not matched to a gene: 3. The CDR3 is CASKAGRSYNEQFF. CDR3 DNA sequence: TGTGCCAGCAAAGCGGGACGCTCCTACAATGAGCAGTTCTTC.

This clonotype was counted at least ten times. The J gene is TRBJ1-5, the V gene TRBV28; D possibly corresponds to TRBD1 (5 bases). In germline, CDR1 is MDHEN, CDR2 SYDVKM. V was pared by 2 bases and J by 1 base, with 9 bases between. The CDR3 is 15 residues long. CDR3 coding DNA: TGTGCCAGCAGTTTACTCGGGGGGAGCAATCAGCCCCAGCATTTT. Amino acids: CASSLLGGSNQPQHF.

This clonotype has just a few counts. This sequence joins TRBV6-4 and TRBJ2-3, with 11 bases identical to TRBD2. Germline CDR1 is MRHNA and CDR2 is SNTAGT. The CDR3 has 17 residues. V dropped 1 base and J dropped 5; count of bases not matched to a gene: 8. CDR3 amino acids: CASSDLLAGGSVDTQYF. The CDR3, as DNA: TGTGCCAGCAGTGACTTATTAGCGGGAGGGTCGGTAGATACGCAGTATTTT.

The chain couples TRBV10-3 to TRBJ1-1; 8 bases align to TRBD1. V trimming: 10 bases; J trimming: 8 bases; junction bases outside the gene matches: 6. Germline CDR1 is ENHRY and CDR2 is SYGVKD. The CDR3 runs to 11 residues. The CDR3 protein is CATTDRGEAFF. Written as DNA, the CDR3 is TGTGCCACGACCGACAGGGGCGAAGCTTTCTTT.

This clonotype was recorded a few times. The V gene is TRBV13, the J gene TRBJ2-7, with D perhaps matching TRBD1 or TRBD2 (6 bases each). Trimming left V 7 bases short and J 9 bases short, with 19 bases between. Germline assignment: CDR1 PRHDT and CDR2 FYEKMQ (reference sequence). The CDR3 extends over 13 amino acids. The CDR3 here is CASTTAAGGTQYF. CDR3 DNA: TGTGCCAGCACAACCGCCGCCGGGGGCACGCAGTACTTC.

This clonotype was detected only a few times. J is TRBJ2-1 and V is TRBV29-1; TRBD1 might be the D (6 bases). Germline assignment: CDR1 SQVTM and CDR2 ANQGSEA. The V gene lost 3 bases and the J gene lost 3 bases, with 6 bases spanning the gap. This CDR3 is built from 12 residues. This CDR3 reads CSVDRGYNEQFF. The CDR3 region has the DNA TGCAGCGTTGACAGGGGCTACAATGAGCAGTTCTTC.

The chain has TRBV6-1 and TRBJ1-2; D unresolved. V lost 7 bases and J 11 bases, leaving 14 bases between the germline ends. The germline gives CDR1 MNHNS, CDR2 SASEGT. The CDR3 is 11 residues long. CDR3 sequence: CASIRGSRYTF. The CDR3 DNA is TGTGCCAGCATCCGGGGTTCCCGATACACCTTC.

This clonotype was seen many times. In DNA form, the CDR3 reads TGTGCCAGCAGTCAATACGGTGGACTAGCGGGATTCGAGCAGTACTTC. Protein: CASSQYGGLAGFEQYF. The V gene is TRBV3-1, the J gene TRBJ2-7; 12 nucleotides line up with TRBD2. This CDR3 comprises 16 residues. J was trimmed by 6 bases and V by 6 bases; bases with no gene match: 12. Germline V gene sequence: CDR1 LGHDT, CDR2 YNNKEL (reference sequence).

This clonotype showed up many times. V is TRBV6-1 and J is TRBJ2-3; D possibly corresponds to TRBD1 (5 bases). This CDR3 has 16 residues. Trimming pared 4 bases from V and 0 bases from J, leaving 14 bases between. Germline V CDR1 and CDR2: MNHNS, SASEGT. The CDR3 loop is CASSARQITSTDTQYF. The DNA of the CDR3 is TGTGCCAGCAGTGCCAGACAGATTACTAGCACAGATACGCAGTATTTT.

This clonotype showed up just a few times. The J gene is TRBJ1-1, the V gene TRBV19; no clear D. Germline V gene lookup returns CDR1 LNHDA and CDR2 SQIVND (reference sequence). Trimming removed 0 bases at V and 8 bases at J, with 7 bases between. The CDR3 is 12 residues long. CDR3 sequence (DNA): TGTGCCAGTAGTATAGACAGGCAGGAAGCTTTCTTT. Its protein is CASSIDRQEAFF.

At least ten counts were recorded for this clonotype. The V gene is TRBV11-2, the J gene TRBJ1-2, with a possible D match to TRBD1 (5 bases). V lost 5 bases and J 4 bases, leaving 17 bases between the germline ends. Germline V gives CDR1 SGHAT, CDR2 FQNNGV. CDR3 length: 15 amino acids. The CDR3 protein is CASSPGTLNSYGYTF. CDR3 DNA: TGTGCCAGCAGCCCCGGGACCCTCAACTCCTATGGCTACACCTTC.

The chain has TRBV20-1 and TRBJ2-5; unclear D gene. Deletions cut 6 bases from V and 0 bases from J, with 2 bases between. Germline V gives CDR1 DFQATT, CDR2 SNEGSKA (reference sequence). CDR3 length equals 10 residues. The CDR3 here is CSAHQETQYF. For the CDR3, the DNA is TGCAGTGCCCACCAAGAGACCCAGTACTTC.

Regarding this clonotype: Given a much more abundant clone one base away, this may be a read error. V and J are TRBV30 and TRBJ1-1, with D uncertain. Germline V lookup: CDR1 GTSNPN, CDR2 SVGIG (reference sequence). The ends were cut back, 0 bases at V and 10 bases at J, with 12 bases in the middle. The CDR3 runs 12 residues. For the CDR3, the DNA is TGTGCCTGGAGTGTACCCCTTCCTGGAGCTTTCTTT. This codes for CAWSVPLPGAFF. The variable domain in full, completed from reference TRBV30 and TRBJ1-1, reads SQTIHQWPATLVQPVGSPLSLECTVEGTSNPNLYWYRQAAGRGLQLLFYSVGIGQISSEVPQNLSASRPQDRQFILSSKKLLLSDSGFYLCAWSVPLPGAFFGQGTRLTVV.

This clonotype was observed many times. The V gene is TRBV6-5, the J gene TRBJ1-1; no clear D. Trimming pared 1 base from V and 1 base from J, leaving 10 bases between. The CDR3 runs 15 residues. Germline-derived CDR1 and CDR2 are MNHEY and SVGAGI. The CDR3 DNA sequence: TGTGCCAGCAGTTACTATGGCAGCGGGAACACTGAAGCTTTCTTT. Amino acids: CASSYYGSGNTEAFF.

The chain links TRBV5-1 to TRBJ2-1; the match to TRBD2 covers 15 bases. J was trimmed by 10 bases and V by 4 bases; bases with no gene match: 9. CDR1 and CDR2 from the germline V gene are SGHRS and YFSETQ. The CDR3 is made up of 16 amino acids. This CDR3 reads CASSIRTSGRDGEQFF. The CDR3 DNA reads as TGCGCCAGCAGCATCAGGACTAGCGGGAGGGATGGCGAGCAGTTCTTC.

This clonotype was observed a handful of times. The gene calls are TRBV24-1 and TRBJ1-5, with TRBD1 matching over 8 bases. The CDR3 spans 17 residues. The trim removed 2 bases at V and 2 bases at J, leaving 7 bases unmatched. In germline, CDR1 is KGHDR, CDR2 SFDVKD. CDR3 sequence: CATSDSTTGAGNQPQHF. The CDR3 region has the DNA TGTGCCACCAGTGATTCGACGACAGGGGCCGGCAATCAGCCCCAGCATTTT.

This chain joins TRBV15 and TRBJ2-3, with 10 bases lining up with TRBD2. After removal of 7 bases from V and 4 bases from J, the junction contained 8 bases not matched to a gene. This CDR3 is 15 amino acids long. Germline values: CDR1 LNHNV, CDR2 YYDKDF (reference sequence). This chain's CDR3 is CATNDVAGGADTQYF. Written as DNA, the CDR3 is TGTGCCACCAATGATGTAGCGGGGGGCGCAGATACGCAGTATTTT.

V usage is TRBV27 and J usage is TRBJ2-3; 13 nucleotides align to TRBD2. Germline V CDR1 and CDR2: MNHEY, SMNVEV (reference sequence). Trimming cost V 6 bases and J 3 bases; bases outside gene matches: 24. The CDR3 has 22 amino acids. CDR3 in amino acids: CASRTGQALLPGLAGRTDTQYF. CDR3 coding DNA: TGTGCCAGCAGAACCGGACAGGCCTTACTTCCGGGACTAGCGGGACGGACAGATACGCAGTATTTT.

This clonotype has at least ten counts. The chain uses TRBV28 and TRBJ2-7, with a possible D match to TRBD2 (6 bases). Germline loops: CDR1 MDHEN, CDR2 SYDVKM. This CDR3 is 15 amino acids long. V was cut by 8 bases and J by 3 bases, with 20 bases left in between. The CDR3 loop is CASSLGREQLYEQYF. The CDR3 DNA is TGTGCCAGCTCCCTTGGCCGGGAGCAACTCTACGAGCAGTACTTC.

This clonotype was seen only a few times. A junction end diverges from the germline sequence, so it may reflect a read error. The V and J genes are TRBV12-3 or TRBV12-4 and TRBJ1-1; the D is unclear. The CDR3 has 15 amino acids. The CDR3 DNA reads TGTGCCGGCAGCTCCCGAGGGTCTACGAACACTGAAGCTTTCTTT. The encoded protein is CAGSSRGSTNTEAFF.

Of note for this clonotype: With a much larger clone just one base away, this may be a read error. This sequence joins TRBV28 and TRBJ1-1; perhaps TRBD1 as D (5 bases). Germline V gene data show CDR1 as MDHEN and CDR2 as SYDVKM. This CDR3 has 12 residues. The CDR3 loop is CASKEADTEDFF. In nucleotides, the CDR3 is TGTGCCAGCAAGGAGGCGGACACTGAAGATTTCTTT. Filled out from reference TRBV28 and TRBJ1-1, the complete variable domain reads DVKVTQSSRYLVKRTGEKVFLECVQDMDHENMFWYRQDPGLGLRLIYFSYDVKMKEKGDIPEGYSVSREKKERFSLILESASTNQTSMYLCASKEADTEDFFGQGTRLTVV.

This clonotype was found many times. The CDR3 sequence is CASRKGQGWNTEAFF. The CDR3 coding sequence is TGTGCCAGCAGAAAGGGACAGGGATGGAACACTGAAGCTTTCTTT. The gene calls are TRBV6-2 or TRBV6-3 and TRBJ1-1; 9 nucleotides match TRBD1. Germline-derived CDR1 and CDR2 are MNHEY and SVGEGT. The CDR3 consists of 15 residues. Trimming cost V 6 bases and J 1 base; bases outside gene matches: 6.

This clonotype turned up a few times. V usage is TRBV19 and J usage is TRBJ2-5; TRBD2 aligns across 7 bases. Trimming took 5 bases from V and 1 from J; bases not matched to a gene: 4. The CDR3 runs 14 residues. Germline V lookup: CDR1 LNHDA, CDR2 SQIVND (reference sequence). The CDR3 loop reads CASSQREGQETQYF. As DNA, the CDR3 is TGTGCCAGTAGTCAGAGGGAGGGCCAAGAGACCCAGTACTTC.

This clonotype was counted at least ten times. The V call is TRBV12-3 or TRBV12-4, the J call TRBJ2-7; tentatively, D is TRBD1 (5 bases). The V gene lost 3 bases and the J gene lost 2 bases, with 14 bases spanning the gap. The CDR3 is 15 amino acids. The CDR3 DNA follows: TGTGCCAGCAGTTTTGCGCAGGGAATCCCCTACGAGCAGTACTTC. As protein: CASSFAQGIPYEQYF.

The chain employs TRBV28 and TRBJ2-7; 14 bases match TRBD2. V shed 7 bases, J shed 5 bases, and the junction held 7 bases outside the gene matches. Germline loops: CDR1 MDHEN, CDR2 SYDVKM. This CDR3 contains 15 residues. CDR3 amino acids: CASTTGTSGGDEQYF. The CDR3 DNA sequence: TGTGCCAGCACGACCGGGACTAGCGGGGGCGACGAGCAGTACTTC.

This clonotype was counted at least ten times. J is TRBJ2-7 and V is TRBV18; 8 nucleotides line up with TRBD1. V lost 8 bases to trimming and J lost 1 base; unmatched junction nucleotides: 7. The CDR3 loop spans 14 amino acids. Germline CDR1 and CDR2: KGHSH and LQKENI. This CDR3 reads CASSPRDRSYEQYF. The CDR3 bases are TGTGCCAGCAGCCCCCGGGACAGGTCCTACGAGCAGTACTTC. The whole variable domain, filled in from reference TRBV18 and TRBJ2-7, reads NAGVMQNPRHLVRRRGQEARLRCSPMKGHSHVYWYRQLPEEGLKFMVYLQKENIIDESGMPKERFSAEFPKEGPSILRIQQVVRGDSAAYFCASSPRDRSYEQYFGPGTRLTVT.

This clonotype was recorded many times. V is TRBV6-2 or TRBV6-3 and J is TRBJ1-5; 10 positions agree with TRBD1. The CDR3 length is 15 residues. Germline loops: CDR1 MNHEY, CDR2 SVGEGT. Unmatched junction bases numbered 8, after V lost 6 bases and J lost 6 bases. The CDR3 sequence is CASRNDRGQAQPQHF. Here the CDR3 DNA reads TGTGCCAGCAGGAACGACAGGGGGCAGGCTCAGCCCCAGCATTTT.

The rearrangement joins TRBV12-3 or TRBV12-4 to TRBJ1-5, with D possibly TRBD1 on 6 matching bases. The V gene lost 5 bases and the J gene lost 3 bases, with 11 bases spanning the gap. The CDR3 is made up of 14 amino acids. CDR3 nucleotides: TGTGCCAGCAGTCACCCAGGGGACAATCAGCCCCAGCATTTT. It specifies CASSHPGDNQPQHF.

This chain links TRBV20-1 with TRBJ2-7; TRBD2 might be the D (6 bases). Trimming removed 3 bases from V and 2 bases from J, with 17 bases in between. From germline, CDR1 is DFQATT and CDR2 SNEGSKA (reference sequence). This CDR3 is built from 15 residues. CDR3 amino acids: CSAREAGLATYEQYF. The CDR3 bases are TGCAGTGCTAGGGAGGCGGGGCTAGCCACCTACGAGCAGTACTTC.

This clonotype was seen many times. CDR3 DNA: TGTGCCAGCAGCCCGACCCGGGACAGGGCGACAGATACGCAGTATTTT. This codes for CASSPTRDRATDTQYF. This chain links TRBV11-3 with TRBJ2-3, with 9 bases matching TRBD1. The CDR3 has 16 residues. Trimming removed 5 bases from V and 3 bases from J; junction bases left unmatched: 9. Germline CDR1 is SGHNT and CDR2 is YENEEA.

This clonotype was counted at least ten times. The V and J genes are TRBV28 and TRBJ1-4; 9 bases are shared with TRBD1. The CDR3 is 15 amino acids. CDR1 is MDHEN and CDR2 is SYDVKM in the germline V gene. J was trimmed by 8 bases and V by 6 bases; bases with no gene match: 10. In DNA form, the CDR3 reads TGTGCCAGCAGACCCGGGACAGGGACAAGGGAAAAACTGTTTTTT. It codes for CASRPGTGTREKLFF.